Sequencing of this TCR beta chain was carried out in a study of human T cells and chemical hapten exposure. TCRdb used MiXCR to reprocess the RACE reads, holding one entry per CDR3 protein. The sample yields some 340,000 distinct CDR3 sequences, approximately 6.3% seen once. Time point defined: patch test 1, 2 weeks after DPC sensitization. The treatment here: therapeutic diphenylcyclopropenone sensitization with weekly scalp DPC. This clonotype was observed many times. The CDR3 is 12 amino acids. Trimming at V came to 6 bases and at J to 5 bases, leaving 1 base not matched to a gene. The sequence derives from a woman between 18 and 29 years old with alopecia areata. Some clones in this sample may be carry-over from other donors' samples. The sample here was whole blood, taken in connection with sensitization to the hapten diphenylcyclopropenone (DPC). This sequence joins TRBV12-3 or TRBV12-4 and TRBJ1-5, with 7 bases lining up with TRBD1. Written as DNA, the CDR3 is TGTGCCAGCAGGGGGACAGATCAGCCCCAGCATTTT. Translated, it gives CASRGTDQPQHF.